The rows below give T cell receptor beta chains drawn from one sample of a study of post-analysis software for immune sequencing data. TCRdb independently ran MiXCR on the PCR reads; one entry per CDR3 protein. This table holds around 440,000 distinct CDR3 sequences, roughly 46% found once. Sample: blood. Receptors originate from a girl under 18 with multiple sclerosis. CDR3s include the opening cysteine and the closing phenylalanine or tryptophan. A D gene is named only where the DNA matches it firmly. Only some rows state a clone size, as once, few, many or a class for expanded clones.

j_call v_call clone_size d_call cdr3_aa cdr3_nt
TRBJ2-1 TRBV24-1 NA NA CDTSEGGEQFF TGTGACACCAGTGAAGGCGGTGAGCAGTTCTTC
TRBJ1-5 TRBV7-2 NA NA CASSLFGVNGQPQHF TGTGCCAGCAGCTTATTCGGTGTGAACGGTCAGCCCCAGCATTTT
TRBJ2-7 TRBV7-2 NA TRBD2 CASSLEGASGYNSYEQYF TGTGCCAGCAGCTTAGAAGGGGCTAGCGGGTATAACTCCTACGAGCAGTACTTC
TRBJ1-2 TRBV6-2/TRBV6-3 few TRBD1 CASSYSDRDRNGYTF TGTGCCAGCAGTTACTCCGACAGGGACAGGAATGGCTACACCTTC
TRBJ1-1 TRBV7-3 many NA CASSLNGGGNTEAFF TGTGCCAGCAGCTTAAATGGAGGAGGGAACACTGAAGCTTTCTTT
TRBJ2-1 TRBV7-7 few TRBD2 CASSPGREGDNEQFF TGTGCTAGCAGCCCTGGTAGGGAGGGTGACAATGAGCAGTTCTTC
TRBJ2-1 TRBV6-6 NA TRBD2 CASNLTPWTSGRRTYNEQVF TGTGCCAGCAATCTAACGCCTTGGACTAGCGGGAGACGCACCTACAATGAGCAGGTCTTC
TRBJ2-1 TRBV14 NA NA CASSQGRYSYNEQFF TGTGCCAGCAGCCAAGGGCGTTACTCCTACAATGAGCAGTTCTTC
TRBJ2-1 TRBV7-8 few TRBD2 CASSLVGGLAEYNEQFF TGTGCCAGCAGCTTAGTAGGGGGACTAGCGGAATACAATGAGCAGTTCTTC
TRBJ2-1 TRBV15 NA NA CATSRKDGEDKYNEQFF TGTGCCACCAGCAGGAAGGACGGGGAGGATAAGTACAATGAGCAGTTCTTC
TRBJ2-7 TRBV25-1 NA NA CAGSDMGTGEPYEQYF TGTGCCGGCAGTGATATGGGGACCGGGGAACCCTACGAGCAGTACTTC
TRBJ1-2 TRBV12-3/TRBV12-4 NA TRBD1 CASGGSDRAIGYTF TGTGCCAGCGGGGGCTCGGACAGGGCAATTGGCTACACCTTC
TRBJ2-2 TRBV5-1 NA NA CASSFGGPGTGELFF TGCGCCAGCAGCTTTGGGGGCCCGGGCACCGGGGAGCTGTTTTTT
TRBJ2-3 TRBV20-1 once TRBD2 CSARTSGRTGTDTQYF TGCAGTGCTAGGACTAGCGGGAGGACCGGAACAGATACGCAGTATTTT
TRBJ1-5 TRBV20-1 once NA CSAPRNRVGQPQHF TGCAGTGCTCCCCGCAACAGGGTCGGCCAGCCCCAGCATTTT
TRBJ2-1 TRBV27 NA TRBD2 CASRRTGTSGPPYNEQFF TGTGCCAGCAGACGTACCGGGACTAGCGGGCCACCCTACAATGAGCAGTTCTTC
TRBJ2-1 TRBV3-1 NA NA CASSLDSRPNNEQFF TGTGCCAGCAGCCTTGACAGCCGCCCGAACAATGAGCAGTTCTTC
TRBJ1-2 TRBV10-3 NA NA CAIKITGNYDYTF TGTGCCATCAAGATCACGGGAAACTATGACTACACCTTC
TRBJ2-5 TRBV11-2 NA NA CASSPRRGFQETQYF TGTGCCAGCAGCCCCCGGAGGGGCTTCCAAGAGACCCAGTACTTC
TRBJ2-7 TRBV28 NA NA CASSFSGQGIEQYF TGTGCCAGCAGTTTTTCCGGGCAGGGCATCGAGCAGTACTTC
TRBJ1-5 TRBV29-1 NA TRBD1 CSVGDRGNQPQHF TGCAGCGTTGGCGACAGGGGAAATCAGCCCCAGCATTTT
TRBJ1-4 TRBV6-1 NA NA CASSIQGTEKLFF TGTGCCAGCAGTATCCAGGGGACTGAAAAACTGTTTTTT
TRBJ1-5 TRBV28 NA TRBD1 CASSPRWTGRRQPQHF TGTGCCAGCAGTCCTCGCTGGACAGGACGGCGACAGCCCCAGCATTTT
TRBJ2-3 TRBV21-1 NA NA CASSNPGLAIASSTDTQYF TGTGCCAGCAGTAATCCGGGACTAGCTATTGCCTCTAGCACAGATACGCAGTATTTT
TRBJ2-3 TRBV29-1 NA NA CSVEEGQGDTQYF TGCAGCGTTGAAGAGGGGCAAGGGGATACGCAGTATTTT
TRBJ2-1 TRBV9 NA NA CASSVVSHNEQFF TGTGCCAGCAGCGTAGTCAGTCACAATGAGCAGTTCTTC
TRBJ2-7 TRBV27 NA NA CASSSSTPMGLGYEQYF TGTGCCAGCAGTTCGTCCACCCCAATGGGGTTGGGCTACGAGCAGTACTTC
TRBJ2-1 TRBV6-6 few TRBD2 CASSLGTSGANEQFF TGTGCCAGCAGCCTCGGGACTAGTGGGGCCAATGAGCAGTTCTTC
TRBJ1-2 TRBV27 NA TRBD1 CASSQGTGKGYTF TGTGCCAGCAGTCAAGGGACAGGGAAAGGCTACACCTTC
TRBJ2-3 TRBV10-2 NA NA CASIDVTDTQYF TGCGCCAGCATAGACGTAACAGATACGCAGTATTTT
TRBJ2-1 TRBV7-9 few NA CASKAGSSYNEQFF TGTGCCAGCAAGGCGGGCAGCTCCTACAATGAGCAGTTCTTC
TRBJ1-1 TRBV4-1 few NA CASSQDGSGNTEAFF TGCGCCAGCAGCCAAGATGGGTCCGGGAACACTGAAGCTTTCTTT
TRBJ2-1 TRBV7-9 few NA CASSPRGRSYNEQFF TGTGCCAGCAGCCCTAGGGGACGCTCCTACAATGAGCAGTTCTTC
TRBJ2-5 TRBV20-1 NA NA CSAASRDQETQYF TGCAGTGCGGCTAGCAGGGACCAAGAGACCCAGTACTTC
TRBJ2-4 TRBV27 NA NA CASSPLAKNIQYF TGTGCCAGCAGCCCCCTGGCCAAAAACATTCAGTACTTC